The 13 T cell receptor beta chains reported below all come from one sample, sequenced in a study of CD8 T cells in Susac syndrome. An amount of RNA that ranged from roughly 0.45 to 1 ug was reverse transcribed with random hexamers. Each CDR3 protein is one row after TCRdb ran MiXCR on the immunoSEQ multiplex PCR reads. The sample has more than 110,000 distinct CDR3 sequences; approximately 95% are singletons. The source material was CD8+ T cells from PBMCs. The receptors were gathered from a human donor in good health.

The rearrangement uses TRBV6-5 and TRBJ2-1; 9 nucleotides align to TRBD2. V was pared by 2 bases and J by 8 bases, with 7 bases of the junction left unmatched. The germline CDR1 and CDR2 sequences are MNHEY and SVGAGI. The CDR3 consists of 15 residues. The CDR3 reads CASSYGSGSVYEQFF. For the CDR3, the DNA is TGTGCCAGCAGTTACGGTAGCGGGAGCGTCTATGAGCAGTTCTTC.

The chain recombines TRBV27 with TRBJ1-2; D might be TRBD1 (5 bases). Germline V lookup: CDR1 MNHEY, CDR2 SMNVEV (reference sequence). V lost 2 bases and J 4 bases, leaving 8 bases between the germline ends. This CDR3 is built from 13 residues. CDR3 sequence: CASSLRQFYGYTF. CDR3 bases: TGTGCCAGCAGTTTACGACAGTTCTATGGCTACACCTTC.

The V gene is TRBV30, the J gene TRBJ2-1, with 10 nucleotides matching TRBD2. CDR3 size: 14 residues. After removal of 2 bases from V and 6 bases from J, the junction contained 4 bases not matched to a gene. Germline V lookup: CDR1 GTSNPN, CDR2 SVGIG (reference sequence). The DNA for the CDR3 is TGTGCCTGGAGTCGGCTAGCGGGAGTCAATGAGCAGTTCTTC. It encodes CAWSRLAGVNEQFF.

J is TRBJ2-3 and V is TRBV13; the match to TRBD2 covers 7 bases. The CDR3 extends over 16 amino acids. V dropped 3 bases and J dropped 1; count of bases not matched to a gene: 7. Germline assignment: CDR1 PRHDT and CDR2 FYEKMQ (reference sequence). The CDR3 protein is CASSFPLAGGTDTQYF. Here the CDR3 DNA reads TGTGCCAGCAGCTTTCCTCTCGCGGGAGGCACAGATACGCAGTATTTT.

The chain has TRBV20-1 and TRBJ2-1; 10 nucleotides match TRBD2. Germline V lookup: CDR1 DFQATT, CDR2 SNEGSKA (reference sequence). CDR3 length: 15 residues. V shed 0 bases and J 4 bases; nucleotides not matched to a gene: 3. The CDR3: CSAREVSGRYNEQFF. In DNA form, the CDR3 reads TGCAGTGCTAGAGAGGTTAGCGGGAGGTACAATGAGCAGTTCTTC.

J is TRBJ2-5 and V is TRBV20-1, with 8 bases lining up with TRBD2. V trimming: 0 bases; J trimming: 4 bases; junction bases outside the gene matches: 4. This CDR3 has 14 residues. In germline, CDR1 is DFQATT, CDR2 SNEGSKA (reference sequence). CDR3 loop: CSARDGLAGETQYF. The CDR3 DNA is TGCAGTGCTAGAGATGGGCTAGCGGGAGAGACCCAGTACTTC.

The CDR3 bases are TGTGCCAGCAGTCCGAGGACCGAGTACAATGAGCAGTTCTTC. It encodes CASSPRTEYNEQFF. This sequence joins TRBV28 and TRBJ2-1, with D unresolved. The CDR3 totals 14 residues. The germline V and J ends were trimmed by 5 bases and 4 bases, with 12 bases remaining between them. CDR1 is MDHEN, CDR2 SYDVKM, per germline.

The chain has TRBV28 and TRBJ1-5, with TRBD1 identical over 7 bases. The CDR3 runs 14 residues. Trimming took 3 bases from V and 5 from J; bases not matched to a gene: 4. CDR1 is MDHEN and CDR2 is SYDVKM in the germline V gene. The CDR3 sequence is CASSLRGQYQPQHF. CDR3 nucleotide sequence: TGTGCCAGCAGTTTGAGGGGGCAATATCAGCCCCAGCATTTT.

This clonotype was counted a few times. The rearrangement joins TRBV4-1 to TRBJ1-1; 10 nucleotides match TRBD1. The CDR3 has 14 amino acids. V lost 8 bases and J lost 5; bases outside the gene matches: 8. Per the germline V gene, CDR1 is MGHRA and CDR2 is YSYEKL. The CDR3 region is CASALGTGDTEAFF. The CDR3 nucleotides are TGCGCCAGCGCCCTAGGGACAGGGGATACTGAAGCTTTCTTT.

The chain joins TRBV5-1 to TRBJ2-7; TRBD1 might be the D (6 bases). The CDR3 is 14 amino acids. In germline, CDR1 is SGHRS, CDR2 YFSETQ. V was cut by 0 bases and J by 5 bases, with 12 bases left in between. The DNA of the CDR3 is TGCGCCAGCAGCTTGGCCGGCAGGGGCGACGAGCAGTACTTC. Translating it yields CASSLAGRGDEQYF.

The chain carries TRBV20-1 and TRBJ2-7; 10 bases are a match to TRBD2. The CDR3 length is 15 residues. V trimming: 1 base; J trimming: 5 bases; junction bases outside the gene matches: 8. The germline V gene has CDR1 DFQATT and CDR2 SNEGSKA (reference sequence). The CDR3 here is CSARAPSGSLNEQYF. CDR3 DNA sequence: TGCAGTGCTAGAGCCCCTAGCGGGAGTTTGAACGAGCAGTACTTC.

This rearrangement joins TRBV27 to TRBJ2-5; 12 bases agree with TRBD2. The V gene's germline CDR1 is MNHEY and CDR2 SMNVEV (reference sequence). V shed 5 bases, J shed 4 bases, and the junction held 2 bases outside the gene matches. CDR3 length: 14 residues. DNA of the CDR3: TGTGCCAGCAGTCAGGGACTAGCGGGAGAGACCCAGTACTTC. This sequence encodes CASSQGLAGETQYF.

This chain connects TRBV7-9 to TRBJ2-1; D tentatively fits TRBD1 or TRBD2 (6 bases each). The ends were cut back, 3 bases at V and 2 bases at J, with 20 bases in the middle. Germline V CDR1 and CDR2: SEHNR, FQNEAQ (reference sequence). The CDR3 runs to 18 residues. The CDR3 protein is CASSFPVLGGKTYNEQFF. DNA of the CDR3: TGTGCCAGCAGCTTTCCGGTCTTAGGGGGGAAAACCTACAATGAGCAGTTCTTC.